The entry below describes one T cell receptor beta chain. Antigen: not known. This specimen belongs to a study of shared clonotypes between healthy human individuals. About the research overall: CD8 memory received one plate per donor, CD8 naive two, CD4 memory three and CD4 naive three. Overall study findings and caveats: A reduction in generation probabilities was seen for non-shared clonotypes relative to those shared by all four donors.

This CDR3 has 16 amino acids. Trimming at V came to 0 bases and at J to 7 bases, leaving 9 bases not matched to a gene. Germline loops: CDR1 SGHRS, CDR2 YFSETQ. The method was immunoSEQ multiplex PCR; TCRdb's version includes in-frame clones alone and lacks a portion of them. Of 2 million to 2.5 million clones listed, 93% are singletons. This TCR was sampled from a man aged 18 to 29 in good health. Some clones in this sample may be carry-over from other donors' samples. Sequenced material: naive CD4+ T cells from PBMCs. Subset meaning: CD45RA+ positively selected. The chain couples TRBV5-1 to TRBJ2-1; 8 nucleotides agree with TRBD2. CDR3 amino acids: CASSLDLAGGGNEQFF. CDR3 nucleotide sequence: TGCGCCAGCAGCTTGGATCTAGCGGGCGGTGGGAATGAGCAGTTCTTC.